Described below is a single T cell receptor (beta chain) sequence and its context. Its antigen is not known. The data belong to a study of a mutant IDH1 vaccine in newly diagnosed glioma. About the research overall: Treated patients had a mean age of roughly 40 years and an approximately 62% male, approximately 38% female split. Standard pretreatment was either radiotherapy, temozolomide, or, for most, radiochemotherapy with temozolomide.

Specified time point: week 35, safety follow-up. A 20-mer mutant IDH1 peptide at 300 ug was injected subcutaneously with topical imiquimod. Donors harbored newly found WHO grade 3 or 4 IDH1-mutant, ATRX-lost astrocytomas. The germline gives CDR1 LNHDA, CDR2 SQIVND (reference sequence). This CDR3 comprises 16 residues. V dropped 3 bases and J dropped 0 bases, with 11 bases sitting between them. The repertoire was sequenced with immunoSEQ multiplex PCR; TCRdb's copy has only in-frame clones and lacks some. The sample includes 40,000 to 45,000 clones, around 83% of them seen just once. Findings and caveats of the study: Among all patients, vaccine-induced immune responses occurred in 90% to 95%.

The chain employs TRBV19 and TRBJ2-2, with no clear D. The origin of this receptor is a woman aged 50 to 60 with glioma. The material sequenced was PBMCs, taken from a glioma patient whose treatment included an IDH1 peptide vaccine. This CDR3 is CASSITPFANTGELFF. The DNA for the CDR3 is TGTGCCAGTAGTATCACTCCGTTCGCGAACACCGGGGAGCTGTTTTTT.